Below, 18 T cell receptor beta chains from the same sample are listed, as sequenced in a study of blood T cell repertoires in COVID-19. Sequencing used immunoSEQ multiplex PCR; TCRdb keeps in-frame clones, though not all of them. In the table there are approximately 170,000 clones, around 80% of which are singletons. Sequenced input: peripheral blood. The receptors here all came from a woman older than 75 with acute or convalescent COVID-19.

The CDR3 loop is CASSSRIEGLAGEGISYEQYF. CDR3 in DNA: TGTGCCAGCAGCTCCCGCATCGAGGGTCTAGCGGGAGAGGGGATTTCCTACGAGCAGTACTTC. The chain is built from TRBV21-1 and TRBJ2-7; TRBD2 is taken as the D call from the table, unchecked against the DNA. TRBV21-1 is termed a pseudogene. The CDR3 totals 21 residues.

The rearrangement links TRBV10-3 to TRBJ1-2; D call uncertain. CDR1 is ENHRY, CDR2 SYGVKD, per germline. The CDR3 has 13 amino acids. The V end was cut by 5 bases, the J end by 7 bases, with 14 bases between. In DNA form, the CDR3 reads TGTGCCATCAGTCTAGAGGTTGCTTCTGGCTACACCTTC. The encoded protein is CAISLEVASGYTF.

This clone showed up just once. The V and J genes are TRBV18 and TRBJ1-5, with 8 bases lining up with TRBD1. CDR1 and CDR2 from the germline V gene are KGHSH and LQKENI. The CDR3 covers 16 residues. With V trimmed by 3 bases and J by 4 bases, 8 bases remained unmatched. The CDR3 region has the DNA TGTGCCAGCTCACCGGACAGGGCCGGCGGAAATCAGCCCCAGCATTTT. This sequence encodes CASSPDRAGGNQPQHF.

This sequence joins TRBV12-5 and TRBJ1-5; D call uncertain. Trimming left V 2 bases short and J 4 bases short, with 6 bases between. The CDR3 extends over 13 amino acids. In germline, CDR1 is LGHNT, CDR2 FRNRAP. The CDR3 coding sequence is TGTGCTAGTGGTTTGCTCGGGAATCAGCCCCAGCATTTT. Amino acids: CASGLLGNQPQHF.

This chain links TRBV28 with TRBJ2-3; TRBD2 matches at 9 bases. Germline loops: CDR1 MDHEN, CDR2 SYDVKM. The CDR3 covers 18 residues. Trimming at V came to 6 bases and at J to 4 bases, leaving 17 bases not matched to a gene. CDR3 in DNA: TGTGCCAGCAGCCCATCACCCCAAAGCGGGAGGAGGGCAGATACGCAGTATTTT. Protein sequence: CASSPSPQSGRRADTQYF.

This chain uses TRBV18 with TRBJ2-7; D gene unclear. This CDR3 has 12 amino acids. Per the germline V gene, CDR1 is KGHSH and CDR2 is LQKENI. V lost 3 bases and J lost 3, with 6 bases in between. Here the CDR3 DNA reads TGTGCCAGCTCACCCACGGTCTACGAGCAGTACTTC. Translated, it gives CASSPTVYEQYF.

This sequence joins TRBV7-9 and TRBJ1-3; D possibly corresponds to TRBD1 (6 bases). V gave up 5 bases and J gave up 0 bases, with 17 bases separating them. The CDR3 is made up of 17 amino acids. The germline gives CDR1 SEHNR, CDR2 FQNEAQ (reference sequence). The CDR3 bases are TGTGCCAGCAGCCAGACCTGGACAGAGGACTCTGGAAACACCATATATTTT. Translation: CASSQTWTEDSGNTIYF.

The V and J genes are TRBV5-1 and TRBJ2-3; D ambiguous. Germline CDR1 is SGHRS and CDR2 is YFSETQ. V was cut by 3 bases and J by 3 bases, with 8 bases left in between. The CDR3 sequence is 13 residues long. CDR3 nucleotides: TGCGCCAGCAGCTCATCCGGGACAGATACGCAGTATTTT. Translation gives CASSSSGTDTQYF. Drawing the rest from reference TRBV5-1 and TRBJ2-3, the complete variable domain is KAGVTQTPRYLIKTRGQQVTLSCSPISGHRSVSWYQQTPGQGLQFLFEYFSETQRNKGNFPGRFSGRQFSNSRSEMNVSTLELGDSALYLCASSSSGTDTQYFGPGTRLTVL.

The CDR3 loop is CASSLRDRVSNQPQHF. The CDR3 DNA is TGTGCCAGCAGTCTACGAGACAGGGTCAGCAATCAGCCCCAGCATTTT. The V call is TRBV6-6, the J call TRBJ1-5, with 7 bases lining up with TRBD1. Trimming took 5 bases from V and 1 from J; bases not matched to a gene: 8. Germline loops: CDR1 MNHNY, CDR2 SVGAGI (reference sequence). The CDR3 spans 16 residues.

This sequence joins TRBV2 and TRBJ2-7, with a weak D call TRBD1 (5 bases). Germline CDR1 reads SNHLY; CDR2 reads FYNNEI. The CDR3 spans 13 residues. Deletions cut 3 bases from V and 2 bases from J, with 8 bases between. In DNA, the CDR3 is TGTGCCAGCAGTGACGACAGCGCCTACGAGCAGTACTTC. Protein product: CASSDDSAYEQYF.

This clone was seen only a few times. The rearrangement uses TRBV27 and TRBJ2-1; D is undetermined. The V gene lost 5 bases and the J gene lost 4 bases, with 6 bases spanning the gap. The CDR3 has 12 residues. In germline, CDR1 is MNHEY, CDR2 SMNVEV (reference sequence). CDR3 region: CASSPTYNEQFF. In DNA form, the CDR3 reads TGTGCCAGCAGTCCAACATACAATGAGCAGTTCTTC.

The chain has TRBV7-9 and TRBJ1-1; 8 bases are a match to TRBD1. This CDR3 region has 14 residues. J was trimmed by 4 bases and V by 11 bases; bases with no gene match: 12. Germline V gene sequence: CDR1 SEHNR, CDR2 FQNEAQ (reference sequence). For the CDR3, the DNA is TGTGCCGGACAGGGTCAGGGCGCAGGCACTGAAGCTTTCTTT. Translation gives CAGQGQGAGTEAFF.

This clone turned up a few times. The chain is built from TRBV4-3 and TRBJ2-3; 7 bases are shared with TRBD1. The CDR3 has 17 residues. CDR1 LGHNA and CDR2 YSLEER come from the germline V gene. V lost 0 bases, J lost 2 bases, and 8 bases stayed unmatched. The CDR3 is CASSQDYEGAVTDTQYF. As DNA, the CDR3 is TGCGCCAGCAGCCAAGATTACGAGGGGGCCGTCACAGATACGCAGTATTTT.

V is TRBV27 and J is TRBJ1-2, with 8 bases that match TRBD1. CDR1 is MNHEY and CDR2 is SMNVEV in the germline V gene (reference sequence). The V and J ends lost 2 bases and 6 bases, in that order; junction bases with no gene match: 20. This CDR3 region has 19 residues. CDR3 bases: TGTGCCAGCAGTTTACTGGTCGGGGCAGGGGGCCAAGGGGGCGATGGCTACACCTTC. It yields the protein CASSLLVGAGGQGGDGYTF.

This clone was seen once. The rearrangement links TRBV9 to TRBJ1-3; 7 bases agree with TRBD1. The CDR3 runs 17 residues. The germline CDR1 and CDR2 sequences are SGDLS and YYNGEE. V shed 3 bases and J 0 bases; nucleotides not matched to a gene: 9. The CDR3 nucleotides are TGTGCCAGCAGCGCGCTACAGGGGCAATCCTCTGGAAACACCATATATTTT. It specifies CASSALQGQSSGNTIYF.

The V and J genes are TRBV9 and TRBJ2-3; 13 bases align to TRBD2. The CDR3 extends over 16 amino acids. Germline CDR1 is SGDLS and CDR2 is YYNGEE. Trimming at V came to 3 bases and at J to 3 bases, leaving 4 bases not matched to a gene. CDR3 residues: CASSEGTSGKTDTQYF. The CDR3 nucleotides read TGTGCCAGCAGCGAGGGGACTAGCGGGAAAACAGATACGCAGTATTTT. The full variable domain, its missing parts supplied by reference TRBV9 and TRBJ2-3, is DSGVTQTPKHLITATGQRVTLRCSPRSGDLSVYWYQQSLDQGLQFLIQYYNGEERAKGNILERFSAQQFPDLHSELNLSSLELGDSALYFCASSEGTSGKTDTQYFGPGTRLTVL.

CDR3 nucleotides: TGTGCCAGTAGTGCCAGGTGGCAGGGGCGAACTGAAGCTTTCTTT. Translated: CASSARWQGRTEAFF. V and J are TRBV19 and TRBJ1-1, with a weak D call TRBD1 (6 bases). Trimming cost V 5 bases and J 5 bases, with 18 bases left between them. This CDR3 is 15 amino acids long. CDR1 and CDR2 from the germline V gene are LNHDA and SQIVND (reference sequence).

The rearrangement links TRBV6-1 to TRBJ2-1, with 9 bases aligning to TRBD1. The CDR3 has 16 residues. The germline V gene has CDR1 MNHNS and CDR2 SASEGT. The J segment lost 8 bases and the V segment lost 4 bases, leaving 12 bases of the junction unmatched. The CDR3 DNA reads TGTGCCAGCAGTGGACTAGGACAGGGGATTATCGATGAGCAGTTCTTC. This codes for CASSGLGQGIIDEQFF.